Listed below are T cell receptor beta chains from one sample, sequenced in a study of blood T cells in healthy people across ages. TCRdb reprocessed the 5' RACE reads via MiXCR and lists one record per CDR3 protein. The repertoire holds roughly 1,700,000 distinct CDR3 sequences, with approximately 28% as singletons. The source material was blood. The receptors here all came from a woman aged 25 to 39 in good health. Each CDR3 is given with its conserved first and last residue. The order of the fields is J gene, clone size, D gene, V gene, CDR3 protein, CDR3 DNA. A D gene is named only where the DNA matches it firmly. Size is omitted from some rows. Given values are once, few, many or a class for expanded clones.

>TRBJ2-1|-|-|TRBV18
CASSPPSAYNEQFF
TGTGCCAGCTCACCACCGTCGGCCTACAATGAGCAGTTCTTC
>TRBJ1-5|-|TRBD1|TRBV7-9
CASSSGQADQPQHF
TGTGCCAGCAGCTCGGGACAGGCCGATCAGCCCCAGCATTTT
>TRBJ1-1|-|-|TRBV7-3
CASSLTSADEAFF
TGTGCCAGCAGCTTAACGTCGGCAGATGAAGCTTTCTTT
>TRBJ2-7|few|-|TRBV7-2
CASSSIAQSYEQYF
TGTGCCAGCAGCTCCATAGCCCAGTCCTACGAGCAGTACTTC
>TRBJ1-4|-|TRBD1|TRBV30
CAWDRGMVEKLFF
TGTGCCTGGGACAGGGGGATGGTCGAAAAACTGTTTTTT
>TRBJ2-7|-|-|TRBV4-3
CASSQEARPPYEQYF
TGCGCCAGCAGCCAAGAAGCTAGGCCACCCTACGAGCAGTACTTC
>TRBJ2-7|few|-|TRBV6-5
CASSYNRGYPYEQYF
TGTGCCAGCAGTTACAATCGTGGGTATCCCTACGAGCAGTACTTC
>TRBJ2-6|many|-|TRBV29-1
CSVEDRGEAGANVLTF
TGCAGCGTTGAAGATCGAGGGGAGGCTGGGGCCAACGTCCTGACTTTC
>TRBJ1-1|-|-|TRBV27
CASSSDDTLGTEAFF
TGTGCCAGCAGTTCGGACGACACATTGGGCACTGAAGCTTTCTTT
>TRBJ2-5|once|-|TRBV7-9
CASSLGVGGGETQYF
TGTGCCAGCAGCCTTGGAGTCGGGGGTGGCGAGACCCAGTACTTC